This T cell receptor beta chain appears in the sequencing data of a study of control samples from healthy donors and cancer patients. The germline V gene encodes CDR1 LNHDA and CDR2 SQIVND (reference sequence). The CDR3 runs to 15 residues. The V gene lost 5 bases and the J gene lost 0 bases, with 11 bases spanning the gap. Only in-frame clones appear in the TCRdb table, and some are missing; sequencing was by immunoSEQ multiplex PCR. The data hold 99,000 or so clones, with roughly 78% observed a single time. What was sequenced was blood. The receptor's source is a man aged 55-75 years in good health. This chain joins TRBV19 and TRBJ2-4; D remains unclear. This CDR3 reads CASSSVELAKNIQYF. The CDR3 DNA reads as TGTGCCAGTAGTTCGGTGGAACTAGCCAAAAACATTCAGTACTTC.